These T cell receptor beta chains were read from a single sample in a study of T cells expressing NK-cell markers. After re-calling the 5' RACE reads, TCRdb lists one entry per CDR3 protein, DNA absent. This table holds roughly 300,000 distinct CDR3 sequences. The sample consisted of blood T cells: a sorted CD56 or NKG2C T cell subset, CD4+ or CD8+ T cells, or bulk PBMC T cells (not recorded which). These receptors were collected from a woman aged 18 to 75 in good health. CDR3s include the opening cysteine and the closing phenylalanine or tryptophan.

v_gene	j_gene	CDR3aa
TRBV6-2/TRBV6-3	TRBJ1-1	CASSIGLGRGTEAFF
TRBV11-2	TRBJ2-1	CASTRLAGGLYNEQFF
TRBV27	TRBJ1-1	CASSLYRGLNTEAFF
TRBV20-1	TRBJ1-5	CSARDQQGGAQPQHF
TRBV20-1	TRBJ1-2	CSARDREYYGYTF
TRBV7-2	TRBJ1-6	CASSAQGTNLHF
TRBV12-3/TRBV12-4	TRBJ2-4	CASRNRGLQNIQYF
TRBV20-1	TRBJ2-2	CSARDKTSGSYGLFF
TRBV5-1	TRBJ1-1	CASSLQGEHTEAFF
TRBV12-3/TRBV12-4	TRBJ2-2	CASSLAGATTGELFF
TRBV20-1	TRBJ2-3	CSGPADPSTDTQYF
TRBV20-1	TRBJ2-1	CSAGLVADEQFF
TRBV14	TRBJ2-3	CASSQRVDTQYF
TRBV6-4	TRBJ1-1	CASSSDTRNTEAFF
TRBV12-3/TRBV12-4	TRBJ1-3	CASSYAGSGNTIYF
TRBV7-9	TRBJ2-7	CASSLVRPSGASEEQYF
TRBV12-3/TRBV12-4	TRBJ1-1	CASSLSGTANF
TRBV25-1	TRBJ1-6	CASSEVQGKPLHF
TRBV6-1	TRBJ2-1	CASMSGGRAGNEQFF
TRBV29-1	TRBJ1-4	CSVPPLSAYEKLFF
TRBV20-1	TRBJ1-4	CSARSGLGNEKLFF
TRBV7-9	TRBJ1-6	CASSLNQGPLHF
TRBV4-1	TRBJ2-3	CASSQDPGETDTQYF
TRBV5-1	TRBJ2-1	CASTYRGSYNEQFF
TRBV10-3	TRBJ2-3	CAISEIGSTDTQYF
TRBV2	TRBJ2-1	CASSAGGGSYNEQFF
TRBV20-1	TRBJ1-2	CSARDWNVYTF
TRBV3-1	TRBJ1-2	CASSRRVNYGYTF
TRBV5-5	TRBJ2-3	CASSFWGPSTDTQYF
TRBV7-2	TRBJ2-5	CASSSAGTRKTQYF
TRBV12-3/TRBV12-4	TRBJ1-5	CASSRDRTIPPQHF
TRBV5-1	TRBJ2-2	CASSSGPAGTGELFF
TRBV7-3	TRBJ1-1	CASSLTTYTEAFF
TRBV20-1	TRBJ1-5	CSARGGTNSNQPQHF
TRBV6-1	TRBJ2-3	CASSGSGGLAGRTDTQYF
TRBV5-6	TRBJ2-1	CASSLGLAPYNEQFF
TRBV20-1	TRBJ2-5	CSARSRETQYF
TRBV5-1	TRBJ2-3	CASATPLAVDTQYF
TRBV4-3	TRBJ2-5	CASSQDRSGGAETQYF
TRBV20-1	TRBJ2-2	CSARASWVNTGELFF
TRBV20-1	TRBJ2-1	CSAPGLRDWQFF
TRBV20-1	TRBJ2-7	CSAPLAGTYEQYF
TRBV6-5	TRBJ2-1	CASSYSRGTGDNEQFF
TRBV28	TRBJ2-7	CASSLPRTPSYEQYF
TRBV20-1	TRBJ2-4	CSASGNQNIQYF
TRBV10-3	TRBJ2-3	CAISDLGLTTDTQYF
TRBV30	TRBJ2-7	CAWRPSGSRVEQYF
TRBV20-1	TRBJ1-6	CSARDPNNSPLHF
TRBV29-1	TRBJ2-7	CSVQGVGDEQYF
TRBV5-1	TRBJ1-5	CASSLMSGSEQPQHF
TRBV7-2	TRBJ2-6	CASSLSYSGANVLTF
TRBV5-1	TRBJ2-5	CASSLWDRGRETQYF
TRBV6-1	TRBJ1-1	CASSQTTGVNTEAFF